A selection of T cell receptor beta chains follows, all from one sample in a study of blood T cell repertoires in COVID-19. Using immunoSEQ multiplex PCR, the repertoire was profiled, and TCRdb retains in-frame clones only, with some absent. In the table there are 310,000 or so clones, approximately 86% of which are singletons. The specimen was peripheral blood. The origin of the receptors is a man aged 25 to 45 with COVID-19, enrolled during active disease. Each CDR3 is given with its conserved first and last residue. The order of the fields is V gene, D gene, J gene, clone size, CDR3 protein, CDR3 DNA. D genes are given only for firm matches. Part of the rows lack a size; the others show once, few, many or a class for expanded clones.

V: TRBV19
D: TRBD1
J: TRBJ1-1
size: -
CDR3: CASSIGVRGLSEAFF
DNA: TGTGCCAGTAGTATAGGCGTCAGGGGGCTCTCTGAAGCTTTCTTT

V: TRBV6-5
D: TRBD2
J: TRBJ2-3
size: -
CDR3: CASSQTGGVDTQYF
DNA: TGTGCCAGCAGCCAAACGGGGGGTGTGGATACGCAGTATTTT

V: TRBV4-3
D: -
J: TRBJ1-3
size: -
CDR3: CASSQSRTGSGNTIYF
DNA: TGCGCCAGCAGCCAATCCCGCACGGGTTCGGGAAACACCATATATTTT

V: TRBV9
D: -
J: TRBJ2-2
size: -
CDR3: CASSSARDKTGELFF
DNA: TGTGCCAGCAGCTCAGCCCGTGACAAGACCGGGGAGCTGTTTTTT

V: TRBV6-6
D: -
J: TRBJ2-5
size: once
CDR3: CASSYSTREETQYF
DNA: TGTGCCAGCAGTTACTCGACTAGGGAGGAGACCCAGTACTTC

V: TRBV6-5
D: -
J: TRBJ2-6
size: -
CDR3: CASGPFSGANVLTF
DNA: TGTGCCAGCGGCCCTTTCTCTGGGGCCAACGTCCTGACTTTC

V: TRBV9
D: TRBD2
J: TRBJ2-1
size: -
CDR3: CASSGAGAPYNEQFF
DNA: TGTGCCAGCAGCGGAGCGGGAGCCCCCTACAATGAGCAGTTCTTC

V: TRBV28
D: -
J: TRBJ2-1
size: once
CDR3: CASSSLWGEYEQFF
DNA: TGTGCCAGCAGCTCCCTATGGGGAGAGTACGAGCAGTTCTTC

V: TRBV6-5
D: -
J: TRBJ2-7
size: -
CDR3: CASSYSLTGSNYEQYF
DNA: TGTGCCAGCAGTTACTCCCTGACAGGTTCAAACTACGAGCAGTACTTC

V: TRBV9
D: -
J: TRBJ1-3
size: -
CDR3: CASSGPGGVNSGNTIYF
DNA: TGTGCCAGCAGCGGCCCGGGAGGGGTGAACTCTGGAAACACCATATATTTT

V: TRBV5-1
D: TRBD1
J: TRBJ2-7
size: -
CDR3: CASSPRDRTYEQYF
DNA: TGCGCCAGCAGCCCCAGGGACAGGACCTACGAGCAGTACTTC

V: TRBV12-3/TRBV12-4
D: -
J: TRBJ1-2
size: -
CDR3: CASSFYGEGGYTF
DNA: TGTGCCAGCAGTTTTTACGGGGAGGGCGGCTACACCTTC

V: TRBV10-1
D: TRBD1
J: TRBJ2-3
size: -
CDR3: CASSEKGGQGSNEGTDTQYF
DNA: TGCGCCAGCAGTGAGAAGGGAGGACAGGGGAGTAATGAGGGCACAGATACGCAGTATTTT

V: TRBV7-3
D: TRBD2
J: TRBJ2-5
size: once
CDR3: CASSLGTSGSEGETQYF
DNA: TGTGCCAGCAGCTTAGGGACTAGCGGTTCCGAGGGGGAGACCCAGTACTTC

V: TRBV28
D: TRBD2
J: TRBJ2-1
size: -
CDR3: CASSPSGGRASYNEQFF
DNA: TGTGCCAGCAGTCCATCGGGCGGGAGGGCGTCCTACAATGAGCAGTTCTTC

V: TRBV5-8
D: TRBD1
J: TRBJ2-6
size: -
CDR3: CASSFGQGLSGANVLTF
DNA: TGTGCCAGCAGCTTTGGACAGGGGCTCTCTGGGGCCAACGTCCTGACTTTC

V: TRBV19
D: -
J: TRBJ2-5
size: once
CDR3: CASSMRAEETQYF
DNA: TGTGCCAGTAGTATGCGGGCAGAAGAGACCCAGTACTTC

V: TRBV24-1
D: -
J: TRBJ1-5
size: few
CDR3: CATSASVFSNQPQHF
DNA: TGTGCCACCAGTGCCTCGGTGTTCAGCAATCAGCCCCAGCATTTT

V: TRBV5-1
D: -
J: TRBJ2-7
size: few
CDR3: CASSLGQNYEQYF
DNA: TGCGCCAGCAGCCTCGGACAGAACTACGAGCAGTACTTC

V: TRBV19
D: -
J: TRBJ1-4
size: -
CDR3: CASSPTGATNEKLFF
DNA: TGTGCCAGTAGTCCCACAGGTGCAACTAATGAAAAACTGTTTTTT

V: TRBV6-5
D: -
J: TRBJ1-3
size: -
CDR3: CASQNRVQGNTIYF
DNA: TGTGCCAGTCAAAACAGGGTTCAAGGAAACACCATATATTTT

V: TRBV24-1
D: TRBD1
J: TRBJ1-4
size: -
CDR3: CATSAPGQGGEKLFF
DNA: TGTGCCACCAGTGCGCCGGGACAGGGGGGTGAAAAACTGTTTTTT

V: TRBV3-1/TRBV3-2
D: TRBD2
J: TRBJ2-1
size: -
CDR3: CASSTITGTTGLAGELNEQFF
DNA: TGTGCCAGCAGTACAATAACCGGGACGACGGGACTAGCGGGAGAACTCAATGAGCAGTTCTTC

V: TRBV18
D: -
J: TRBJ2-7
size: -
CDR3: CASSPTVGRPEQYF
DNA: TGTGCCAGCTCACCTACAGTTGGTCGACCCGAGCAGTACTTC

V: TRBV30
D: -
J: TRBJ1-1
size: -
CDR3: CVGHRTMNTEAFF
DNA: TGTGTGGGACACCGAACTATGAACACTGAAGCTTTCTTT

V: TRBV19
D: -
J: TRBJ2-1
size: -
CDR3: CASSIAWTGRAYNEQFF
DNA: TGTGCCAGTAGTATAGCCTGGACAGGGAGGGCCTACAATGAGCAGTTCTTC

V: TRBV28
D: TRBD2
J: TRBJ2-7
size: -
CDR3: CASSPEGLWTSGTYEQYF
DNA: TGTGCCAGCAGTCCCGAAGGATTATGGACTAGCGGGACCTACGAGCAGTACTTC

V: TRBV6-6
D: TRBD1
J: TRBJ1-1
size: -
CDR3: CASSYSGQGGTEAFF
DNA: TGTGCCAGCAGTTACTCCGGACAGGGAGGCACTGAAGCTTTCTTT

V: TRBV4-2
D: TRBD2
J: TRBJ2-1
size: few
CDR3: CASSPGGRAYNEQFF
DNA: TGTGCCAGCAGCCCGGGGGGGAGGGCCTACAATGAGCAGTTCTTC

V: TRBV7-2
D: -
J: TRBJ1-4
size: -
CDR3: CASSLGLVRTNEKLFF
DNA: TGTGCCAGCAGCTTAGGTTTGGTGCGAACTAATGAAAAACTGTTTTTT

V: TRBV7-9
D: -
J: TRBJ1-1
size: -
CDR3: CASSSRGYSGAEAFF
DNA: TGTGCCAGCAGTTCCCGGGGGTATTCTGGCGCTGAAGCTTTCTTT

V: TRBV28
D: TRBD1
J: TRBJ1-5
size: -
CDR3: CASSFRRTGGWSSYQPQHF
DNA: TGTGCCAGCAGTTTTCGCAGGACAGGGGGCTGGTCATCATATCAGCCCCAGCATTTT

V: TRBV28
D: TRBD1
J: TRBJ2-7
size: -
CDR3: CASSYPARGHEQYF
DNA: TGTGCCAGCAGTTATCCGGCGAGGGGGCATGAGCAGTACTTC

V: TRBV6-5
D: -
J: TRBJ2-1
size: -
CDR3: CASSYPGEHNEQFF
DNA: TGTGCCAGCAGTTACCCCGGAGAGCACAATGAGCAGTTCTTC

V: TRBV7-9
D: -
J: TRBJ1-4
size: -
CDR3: CASTSWGLDEKLFF
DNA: TGTGCCAGCACCTCGTGGGGGCTGGATGAAAAACTGTTTTTT

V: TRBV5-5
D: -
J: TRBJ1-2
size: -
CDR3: CASSLPGPLYGYTF
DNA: TGTGCCAGCAGCCTACCAGGGCCGCTCTATGGCTACACCTTC

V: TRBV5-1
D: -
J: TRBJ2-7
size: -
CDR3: CASSLVAGKYEQYF
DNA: TGCGCCAGCAGCTTGGTCGCAGGGAAATACGAGCAGTACTTC

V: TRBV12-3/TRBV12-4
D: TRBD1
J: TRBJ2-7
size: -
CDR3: CASRLGGRDEQYF
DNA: TGTGCCAGCAGACTAGGGGGCCGGGACGAGCAGTACTTC

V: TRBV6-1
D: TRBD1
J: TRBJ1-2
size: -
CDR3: CASSEAGDRGTF
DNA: TGTGCCAGCAGTGAAGCTGGAGACAGGGGGACCTTC

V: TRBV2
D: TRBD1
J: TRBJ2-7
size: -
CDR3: CASSTTSKRTRRDRGYEQYF
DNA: TGTGCCAGCAGTACCACTTCTAAGAGGACGAGGCGGGACAGGGGCTACGAGCAGTACTTC

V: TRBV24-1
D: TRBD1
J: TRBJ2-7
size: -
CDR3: CATSDSGTGGEEQYF
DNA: TGTGCCACCAGTGATTCCGGGACAGGGGGCGAAGAGCAGTACTTC

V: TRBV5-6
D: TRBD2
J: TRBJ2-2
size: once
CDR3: CASSGGTSGGELFF
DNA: TGTGCCAGCAGCGGGGGGACTAGCGGCGGGGAGCTGTTTTTT

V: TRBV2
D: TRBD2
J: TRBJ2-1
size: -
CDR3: CASSVGLAGEKNEQFF
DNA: TGTGCCAGCAGTGTGGGACTAGCGGGAGAGAAAAATGAGCAGTTCTTC

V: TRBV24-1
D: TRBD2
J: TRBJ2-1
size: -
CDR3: CATSAPSGRQNHNEQFF
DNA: TGTGCCACCAGTGCGCCTAGCGGGAGGCAAAACCACAATGAGCAGTTCTTC

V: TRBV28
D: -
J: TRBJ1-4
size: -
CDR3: CASSLSGTTNEKLFF
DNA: TGTGCCAGCAGTTTATCCGGGACAACTAATGAAAAACTGTTTTTT

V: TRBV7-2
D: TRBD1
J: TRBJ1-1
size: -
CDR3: CASSAWTGSTEAFF
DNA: TGTGCCAGCAGCGCATGGACAGGGAGCACTGAAGCTTTCTTT

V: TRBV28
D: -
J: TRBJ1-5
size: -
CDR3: CASSFRVSSNQPQHF
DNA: TGTGCCAGCAGTTTCAGGGTGTCTAGCAATCAGCCCCAGCATTTT

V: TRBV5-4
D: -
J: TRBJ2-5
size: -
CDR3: CASSWPQETQYF
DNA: TGTGCCAGCAGCTGGCCCCAAGAGACCCAGTACTTC

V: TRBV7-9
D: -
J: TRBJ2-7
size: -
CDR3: CASSSTGSSEQYF
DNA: TGTGCCAGCAGCTCCACGGGTTCTAGCGAGCAGTACTTC

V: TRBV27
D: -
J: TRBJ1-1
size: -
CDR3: CASSLLENTEAFF
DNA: TGTGCCAGCAGTCTCCTAGAGAACACTGAAGCTTTCTTT

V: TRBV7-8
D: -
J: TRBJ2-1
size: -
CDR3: CASSLAGVGEQFF
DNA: TGTGCCAGCAGCTTAGCAGGAGTAGGTGAGCAGTTCTTC